The 18 T cell receptor beta chains below come from one sample, sequenced in a study of CD8+ T cells in alopecia areata. Extracted RNA was reverse transcribed into cDNA, the sequencing template. This table comes from immunoSEQ multiplex PCR, and its TCRdb copy is limited to in-frame clones, with some not included. Of about 190,000 clones listed, around 50% are singletons. Sequencing used CD4+ T cells sorted from blood, obtained at week 0. Receptor source: a human donor with alopecia areata.

The rearrangement uses TRBV27 and TRBJ1-1, with D perhaps TRBD1 (5 bases). The CDR3 totals 16 residues. Germline lookup yields CDR1 MNHEY and CDR2 SMNVEV (reference sequence). V dropped 1 base and J dropped 0 bases, with 12 bases sitting between them. DNA of the CDR3: TGTGCCAGCAGTTTATTGGCAGGGAGCATGAACACTGAAGCTTTCTTT. Protein: CASSLLAGSMNTEAFF.

The chain links TRBV7-9 to TRBJ1-4; D is unresolved. CDR3 length: 16 residues. CDR1 is SEHNR and CDR2 is FQNEAQ in the germline V gene (reference sequence). V was trimmed by 5 bases and J by 0 bases, leaving 13 bases between them. The CDR3 loop is CASSIRIGATNEKLFF. The CDR3 nucleotides are TGTGCCAGCAGCATTAGGATCGGGGCAACTAATGAAAAACTGTTTTTT.

The genes are TRBV29-1 and TRBJ2-3, with 10 positions matching TRBD2. J lost 5 bases, V lost 7 bases, and 6 bases had no gene match. This CDR3 spans 13 amino acids. Germline V gene lookup returns CDR1 SQVTM and CDR2 ANQGSEA. CDR3 DNA: TGCAGCGGGAGCGGGGGGGCCGTAGATACGCAGTATTTT. It is translated as CSGSGGAVDTQYF.

This chain joins TRBV5-6 and TRBJ2-7; D may be TRBD1 or TRBD2 (5 bases each). Germline V gene lookup returns CDR1 SGHDT and CDR2 YYEEEE. V lost 5 bases and J 9 bases, leaving 21 bases between the germline ends. The CDR3 runs to 14 residues. The CDR3 DNA is TGTGCCAGCAGTCACCGGGACGCACCAGCCGGGCAGTACTTC. Translation gives CASSHRDAPAGQYF.

The chain links TRBV4-1 to TRBJ1-5, with unresolved D. Trimming removed 0 bases at V and 4 bases at J, with 10 bases between. Germline V gene lookup returns CDR1 MGHRA and CDR2 YSYEKL. This CDR3 is built from 15 residues. In DNA form, the CDR3 reads TGCGCCAGCAGCCAAGATTGGCCTTATAATCAGCCCCAGCATTTT. This sequence encodes CASSQDWPYNQPQHF.

This rearrangement joins TRBV6-6 to TRBJ1-6, with TRBD1 matching 8 bases. Losses at the gene ends were 7 bases for V and 7 bases for J; bases not matched to a gene: 6. In germline, CDR1 is MNHNY, CDR2 SVGAGI (reference sequence). The length of the CDR3 is 14 residues. CDR3 residues: CASNDRGRNSPLHF. The CDR3 DNA sequence: TGTGCCAGCAACGACAGGGGTCGAAATTCACCCCTCCACTTT.

The rearrangement joins TRBV7-9 to TRBJ1-1, with 11 bases fitting TRBD1. Trimming took 4 bases from V and 3 from J; bases not matched to a gene: 1. This CDR3 has 14 amino acids. The germline CDR1 and CDR2 sequences are SEHNR and FQNEAQ (reference sequence). The DNA for the CDR3 is TGTGCCAGCAGCTGGGGACAGGGGGACACTGAAGCTTTCTTT. Its translation: CASSWGQGDTEAFF.

The chain is built from TRBV27 and TRBJ2-7, with 12 bases that match TRBD2. Trimming took 2 bases from V and 4 from J; bases not matched to a gene: 6. CDR1 and CDR2 from the germline V gene are MNHEY and SMNVEV (reference sequence). The CDR3 has 16 residues. The CDR3 loop reads CASSLRRTSGVYEQYF. CDR3 in DNA: TGTGCCAGCAGTTTACGACGGACTAGCGGGGTTTACGAGCAGTACTTC.

The genes are TRBV29-1 and TRBJ2-2; D is perhaps TRBD1 or TRBD2 (6 bases each). The V gene's germline CDR1 is SQVTM and CDR2 ANQGSEA. Trimming stripped 5 bases from V and 4 bases from J, with 11 bases between. This CDR3 contains 13 residues. The CDR3 is CSVWTAGTGELFF. DNA of the CDR3: TGCAGCGTTTGGACAGCGGGCACCGGGGAGCTGTTTTTT.

This clone has a handful of counts. DNA of the CDR3: TGCAGCGTTGGGAGGGACACTGAAGCTTTCTTT. It is translated as CSVGRDTEAFF. The V call is TRBV29-1, the J call TRBJ1-1; D gene unclear. Germline CDR1 SQVTM, CDR2 ANQGSEA. Trimming removed 4 bases at V and 3 bases at J, with 6 bases between. The CDR3 consists of 11 residues. Full variable domain (remainder filled in from reference TRBV29-1 and TRBJ1-1): SAVISQKPSRDICQRGTSLTIQCQVDSQVTMMFWYRQQPGQSLTLIATANQGSEATYESGFVIDKFPISRPNLTFSTLTVSNMSPEDSSIYLCSVGRDTEAFFGQGTRLTVV.

Of note for this clone: Other DNA sequences of this sample code for an identical CDR3. This chain uses TRBV30 with TRBJ1-3; D gene uncertain. The V end was cut by 0 bases, the J end by 4 bases, with 4 bases between. The CDR3 consists of 12 residues. The V gene's germline CDR1 is GTSNPN and CDR2 SVGIG (reference sequence). CDR3 in amino acids: CAWSVRGNTIYF. CDR3 coding DNA: TGTGCCTGGAGTGTTAGAGGAAACACCATATATTTT.

V is TRBV7-2 and J is TRBJ2-5; D is ambiguous. Per the germline V gene, CDR1 is SGHTA and CDR2 is FQGNSA. The CDR3 is 13 amino acids. V was clipped by 5 bases and J by 4 bases, with 11 bases between them. CDR3 sequence (DNA): TGTGCCAGCAGCGTGACATCCACAGAGACCCAGTACTTC. Residues: CASSVTSTETQYF.

The V call is TRBV6-1, the J call TRBJ1-6; D is uncertain. The CDR3 length is 12 residues. The germline CDR1 and CDR2 sequences are MNHNS and SASEGT. The germline V and J ends were trimmed by 10 bases and 8 bases, with 12 bases remaining between them. The DNA of the CDR3 is TGTGCCACCACCCCCATGTATTCACCCCTCCACTTT. Residues: CATTPMYSPLHF.

This clone was picked up a small number of times. This chain joins TRBV2 and TRBJ2-7; the D is unclear. Germline CDR1 and CDR2: SNHLY and FYNNEI. The CDR3 is 12 amino acids. V lost 4 bases to trimming and J lost 4 bases, with 8 bases between them. The CDR3 is CASSVHPYEQYF. The DNA of the CDR3 is TGTGCCAGCAGTGTCCACCCTTACGAGCAGTACTTC.

The rearrangement joins TRBV30 to TRBJ2-2; 7 bases are a match to TRBD1. V dropped 4 bases and J dropped 2; count of bases not matched to a gene: 4. The V gene's germline CDR1 is GTSNPN and CDR2 SVGIG (reference sequence). The CDR3 covers 14 residues. The CDR3 sequence: CAWKRDSNTGELFF. CDR3 in DNA: TGTGCCTGGAAAAGGGACAGCAACACCGGGGAGCTGTTTTTT.

This clone is a singleton in its sample. This sequence joins TRBV7-2 and TRBJ2-5; the D gene is possibly TRBD1 (6 bases). Trimming removed 5 bases at V and 0 bases at J, with 10 bases between. Germline V gene lookup returns CDR1 SGHTA and CDR2 FQGNSA. This CDR3 has 14 amino acids. CDR3 nucleotides: TGTGCCAGCAGCACCGGGACACACCAAGAGACCCAGTACTTC. Its protein is CASSTGTHQETQYF.

This clone appeared once. The rearrangement uses TRBV6-1 and TRBJ2-7; 7 bases agree with TRBD1. Trimming removed 5 bases from V and 2 bases from J; junction bases left unmatched: 6. Germline V gene data show CDR1 as MNHNS and CDR2 as SASEGT. The CDR3 is 14 amino acids. CDR3 sequence: CASSSQGTAYEQYF. The CDR3 DNA reads TGTGCCAGCAGTTCCCAGGGGACAGCCTACGAGCAGTACTTC.

The chain has TRBV5-5 and TRBJ1-4, with 9 nucleotides matching TRBD1. V shed 2 bases and J 11 bases; nucleotides not matched to a gene: 13. Germline CDR1 SGHKS, CDR2 YYEKEE (reference sequence). The length of the CDR3 is 16 residues. In nucleotides, the CDR3 is TGTGCCAGCAGCTTATCGTCCGGGACAGGGTTGCGGAAACTGTTTTTT. Protein product: CASSLSSGTGLRKLFF.